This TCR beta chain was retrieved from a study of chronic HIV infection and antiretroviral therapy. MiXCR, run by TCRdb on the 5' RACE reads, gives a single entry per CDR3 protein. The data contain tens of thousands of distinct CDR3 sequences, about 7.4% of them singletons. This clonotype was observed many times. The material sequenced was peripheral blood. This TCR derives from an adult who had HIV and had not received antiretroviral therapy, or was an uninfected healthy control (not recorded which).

Here the CDR3 reads CASSERSTDTQYF. In DNA form, the CDR3 reads TGTGCCAGCAGCGAACGGAGCACAGATACGCAGTATTTT. This chain uses TRBV7-9 with TRBJ2-3; no clear D. Germline loops: CDR1 SEHNR, CDR2 FQNEAQ (reference sequence). Deletions cut 5 bases from V and 0 bases from J, with 6 bases between. The CDR3 has 13 amino acids.